What follows are 3 T cell receptor beta chains derived from one specimen sequenced in a study of neurological immune-mediated disorders. From the 5' RACE reads, TCRdb called clonotypes with MiXCR, one entry per CDR3 protein. Altogether about 59,000 distinct CDR3 sequences are present, about 24% being singletons, with the ten largest covering about 5%. Sample time point: technical triplicate 2. Sample: PBMCs. The origin of the receptors is a man aged 55 to 69 with HTLV-1-associated myelopathy (HAM/TSP).

Ten or more counts support this clonotype. This sequence joins TRBV3-1 and TRBJ1-1, with unresolved D. V lost 1 base, J lost 5 bases, and 11 bases lay in between. Per the germline V gene, CDR1 is LGHDT and CDR2 is YNNKEL (reference sequence). This CDR3 contains 14 residues. The CDR3 region is CASSQALAGTEAFF. Written as DNA, the CDR3 is TGTGCCAGCAGCCAAGCCCTTGCTGGGACTGAAGCTTTCTTT.

This clonotype has a handful of counts. The rearrangement links TRBV3-1 to TRBJ2-5; D gene ambiguous. There are 15 residues in the CDR3. Germline V lookup: CDR1 LGHDT, CDR2 YNNKEL (reference sequence). Deletions cut 1 base from V and 4 bases from J, with 13 bases between. CDR3 sequence reads: CASSQVRSGAETQYF. CDR3 DNA: TGTGCCAGCAGCCAAGTTCGTTCTGGTGCAGAGACCCAGTACTTC.

In this sample, this clonotype turned up many times. The J gene is TRBJ2-5, the V gene TRBV10-3, with a weak D call TRBD2 (6 bases). Germline-derived CDR1 and CDR2 are ENHRY and SYGVKD. V dropped 11 bases and J dropped 4 bases, with 23 bases sitting between them. This CDR3 is built from 15 residues. CDR3 in amino acids: CAASQDGGIGETQYF. CDR3 in DNA: TGTGCCGCCTCGCAGGATGGCGGGATAGGAGAGACCCAGTACTTC.